This T cell receptor beta chain emerged from a study of Graves' ophthalmopathy and Graves' hyperthyroidism. RNA transcripts provided the template for amplifying TCR beta CDR3 regions. An initial RT-PCR round employing HTBI primers preceded a second-round multiplex PCR. MiXCR was run by TCRdb on the multiplex PCR reads, yielding one entry per CDR3 protein. This sample has 600,000 to 700,000 distinct CDR3 sequences, with roughly 41% found just once. V lost 0 bases and J lost 0; bases outside the gene matches: 6. In germline, CDR1 is SGDLS, CDR2 YYNGEE. This CDR3 spans 16 amino acids. Sequencing was done on a sample of peripheral blood. This rearrangement joins TRBV9 to TRBJ2-7, with 7 nucleotides matching TRBD2. The receptor's source is an adult man with Graves' ophthalmopathy. The CDR3 DNA follows: TGTGCCAGCAGCGTAGAGCCTAGCGGAAACTCCTACGAGCAGTACTTC. This encodes CASSVEPSGNSYEQYF.